One and the same sample provided the 11 T cell receptor beta chains below, sequenced in a study of response to subunit inactivated influenza vaccine. MiXCR, applied by TCRdb to the RT-PCR reads, yields one record per CDR3 protein. The sample shows 500,000 or so distinct CDR3 sequences, about 17% of them seen only once. The sequenced sample was CD4+ T cells sorted from PBMCs, obtained less than 25 months after vaccination. These receptors were taken from a man aged 45 to 70 who received an inactivated influenza vaccine.

This clonotype was seen only a few times. V usage is TRBV11-2 and J usage is TRBJ2-1; no reliable D call. Per the germline V gene, CDR1 is SGHAT and CDR2 is FQNNGV. The length of the CDR3 is 14 residues. Deletions cut 1 base from V and 7 bases from J, with 11 bases between. The DNA of the CDR3 is TGTGCCAGCAGCTTAGGGGCAATGGGAAATGAGCAGTTCTTC. Translating it yields CASSLGAMGNEQFF.

V is TRBV20-1 and J is TRBJ2-1; possible D gene TRBD2, 5 bases. The CDR3 is 14 residues long. Per germline, CDR1 DFQATT and CDR2 SNEGSKA (reference sequence). The V and J ends lost 6 bases and 9 bases respectively, with 21 bases between them. The CDR3 sequence: CSAALGLAAVEQFF. CDR3 bases: TGCAGTGCCGCATTGGGCCTAGCTGCGGTTGAGCAGTTCTTC.

This clonotype has just a few counts. The chain is built from TRBV5-1 and TRBJ1-5; unclear D gene. CDR1 is SGHRS, CDR2 YFSETQ, per germline. Trimming pared 0 bases from V and 0 bases from J, leaving 7 bases between. The CDR3 runs to 15 residues. The DNA for the CDR3 is TGCGCCAGCAGCTTGGAGGGCAGTAGCAATCAGCCCCAGCATTTT. Amino acid sequence: CASSLEGSSNQPQHF.

The J gene is TRBJ2-3, the V gene TRBV20-1, with 8 bases identical to TRBD2. CDR3 size: 15 residues. V was pared by 3 bases and J by 5 bases, with 10 bases of the junction left unmatched. CDR1 and CDR2 from the germline V gene are DFQATT and SNEGSKA (reference sequence). Here the CDR3 reads CSASHRGLAEDTQYF. For the CDR3, the DNA is TGCAGTGCTAGTCACCGAGGACTAGCAGAAGATACGCAGTATTTT.

This clonotype appeared a few times. This rearrangement joins TRBV12-3 or TRBV12-4 to TRBJ2-5; D unclear. The CDR3 consists of 13 residues. V was clipped by 3 bases and J by 5 bases, with 10 bases between them. CDR3 sequence reads: CASSFGRSETQYF. The CDR3 DNA reads as TGTGCCAGCAGTTTTGGTCGCAGCGAGACCCAGTACTTC.

The chain is built from TRBV15 and TRBJ2-7; D is unresolved. This CDR3 is 12 amino acids long. V shed 1 base and J shed 7 bases, with 8 bases lying between them. CDR1 and CDR2 (germline): LNHNV, YYDKDF (reference sequence). In DNA, the CDR3 is TGTGCCACCAGCAGAGGTGTATCTGAGCAGTACTTC. Its translation is CATSRGVSEQYF.

This clonotype was counted ten times or more. The V and J genes are TRBV29-1 and TRBJ1-2, with D possibly TRBD1 on 6 matching bases. The CDR3 extends over 13 amino acids. Germline CDR1 and CDR2: SQVTM and ANQGSEA. V gave up 5 bases and J gave up 0 bases, with 10 bases separating them. CDR3 residues: CSVRGAANYGYTF. In DNA form, the CDR3 reads TGCAGCGTTAGGGGGGCCGCTAACTATGGCTACACCTTC.

This clonotype was observed a handful of times. V is TRBV6-2 or TRBV6-3 and J is TRBJ2-7; perhaps TRBD1 as D (6 bases). The V gene lost 6 bases and the J gene lost 0 bases, with 9 bases spanning the gap. The CDR3 contains 13 residues. CDR1 is MNHEY and CDR2 is SVGEGT in the germline V gene. DNA for the CDR3: TGTGCCAGCAGGGACAGCTTCTCCTACGAGCAGTACTTC. Translating gives CASRDSFSYEQYF.

This clonotype was found many times. The gene calls are TRBV12-3 or TRBV12-4 and TRBJ2-7, with 7 bases aligning to TRBD1. Trimming at V came to 5 bases and at J to 3 bases, leaving 4 bases not matched to a gene. The CDR3 spans 13 residues. This chain's CDR3 is CASSPWDSYEQYF. The CDR3 DNA reads TGTGCCAGCAGTCCCTGGGACAGCTACGAGCAGTACTTC.

The table lists this clonotype with a few counts. The CDR3 protein is CASSSRLAGARGNTQYF. The CDR3 coding sequence is TGTGCCAGCAGTTCCAGGCTAGCGGGAGCGCGTGGGAATACGCAGTATTTT. The chain combines TRBV27 with TRBJ2-3, with TRBD2 matching 10 bases. The CDR3 sequence is 17 residues long. The germline CDR1 and CDR2 sequences are MNHEY and SMNVEV (reference sequence). With 4 bases clipped from V and 7 bases from J, the junction kept 14 bases outside the gene matches.

This clonotype was counted a few times. This chain links TRBV20-1 with TRBJ1-4; D is perhaps TRBD1 (6 bases). Per germline, CDR1 DFQATT and CDR2 SNEGSKA (reference sequence). V lost 1 base and J 5 bases, leaving 11 bases between the germline ends. The CDR3 has 14 amino acids. In DNA form, the CDR3 reads TGCAGTGCTAGAGCCCCAGGACAGAATGAAAAACTGTTTTTT. Protein sequence: CSARAPGQNEKLFF.